A single sample gave rise to the 17 T cell receptor beta chains below, sequenced in a study of cytomegalovirus exposure and HLA in healthy donors. Researchers ran the PCR with 60 Vbeta and 13 Jbeta primers. The protocol was immunoSEQ multiplex PCR, while the TCRdb copy is restricted to in-frame clones and leaves out a portion. The sample carries approximately 180,000 clones, over 9.5% recorded once. Sequencing used PBMCs. The receptors here all came from a man aged 45 to 65 in good health and CMV-seropositive.

This clone was picked up a small number of times. The chain's CDR3 is CASSPDRGLNQPQHF. The CDR3 DNA sequence: TGTGCCAGTAGCCCGGACAGGGGGCTTAATCAGCCCCAGCATTTT. This sequence joins TRBV19 and TRBJ1-5, with 11 bases matching TRBD1. The CDR3 loop spans 15 amino acids. After removal of 6 bases from V and 4 bases from J, the junction contained 5 bases not matched to a gene. Germline assignment: CDR1 LNHDA and CDR2 SQIVND (reference sequence).

The chain employs TRBV5-4 and TRBJ1-6; tentative D call: TRBD1 (5 bases). CDR1 and CDR2 from the germline V gene are SGHNT and YYREEE (reference sequence). V shed 0 bases and J shed 8 bases, with 12 bases lying between them. The CDR3 sequence is 15 residues long. The CDR3 reads CASSLGQGTYSPLHF. DNA of the CDR3: TGTGCCAGCAGCTTGGGGCAGGGAACGTATTCACCCCTCCACTTT.

This clone was counted a few times. The genes are TRBV28 and TRBJ1-1; possible D gene TRBD1, 5 bases. CDR1 and CDR2 (germline): MDHEN, SYDVKM. V lost 8 bases to trimming and J lost 0 bases, with 13 bases between them. This CDR3 region has 14 residues. The CDR3 sequence: CASGGDALNTEAFF. The CDR3 region has the DNA TGTGCCAGCGGAGGGGACGCATTGAACACTGAAGCTTTCTTT.

The chain couples TRBV5-5 to TRBJ1-1; possibly TRBD1 for D (5 bases). Trimming took off 3 bases at V and 1 base at J, with 13 bases between the two ends. This CDR3 has 15 residues. Germline V gene sequence: CDR1 SGHKS, CDR2 YYEKEE (reference sequence). CDR3 nucleotide sequence: TGTGCCAGCAGCTACCGGACGACAGCGAACACTGAAGCTTTCTTT. Encoded protein: CASSYRTTANTEAFF.

This chain connects TRBV7-9 to TRBJ2-5, with 7 bases lining up with TRBD2. CDR1 SEHNR and CDR2 FQNEAQ come from the germline V gene (reference sequence). V lost 5 bases to trimming and J lost 0 bases; unmatched junction nucleotides: 9. CDR3 length equals 16 residues. The CDR3 spells CASSPGGRTYQETQYF. CDR3 DNA: TGTGCCAGCAGCCCGGGGGGACGTACGTACCAAGAGACCCAGTACTTC.

This clone was found a few times. V usage is TRBV6-5 and J usage is TRBJ2-3; the match to TRBD1 covers 7 bases. The V gene's germline CDR1 is MNHEY and CDR2 SVGAGI. With V trimmed by 7 bases and J by 4 bases, 2 bases remained unmatched. The CDR3 has 12 amino acids. The CDR3 bases are TGTGCCAGCACCGACAGGGCAGATACGCAGTATTTT. This translates into CASTDRADTQYF.

This clone was seen more than once but under ten times. The gene calls are TRBV7-9 and TRBJ2-3; 8 positions agree with TRBD2. CDR1 SEHNR and CDR2 FQNEAQ come from the germline V gene (reference sequence). Trimming took 2 bases from V and 2 from J; bases not matched to a gene: 3. The CDR3 runs 15 residues. This CDR3 is CASSLRLAYTDTQYF. Written as DNA, the CDR3 is TGTGCCAGCAGCTTAAGACTAGCGTACACAGATACGCAGTATTTT. Full variable domain (remainder filled in from reference TRBV7-9 and TRBJ2-3): DTGVSQNPRHKITKRGQNVTFRCDPISEHNRLYWYRQTLGQGPEFLTYFQNEAQLEKSRLLSDRFSAERPKGSFSTLEIQRTEQGDSAMYLCASSLRLAYTDTQYFGPGTRLTVL.

The rearrangement joins TRBV6-5 to TRBJ2-7; 7 bases agree with TRBD1. Per germline, CDR1 MNHEY and CDR2 SVGAGI. Losses at the gene ends were 5 bases for V and 4 bases for J; bases not matched to a gene: 8. CDR3 size: 14 residues. CDR3 DNA sequence: TGTGCCAGCAGTGCCGACAGGGTCCGGTACGAGCAGTACTTC. Encoded protein: CASSADRVRYEQYF.

This clone has a handful of counts. V gene TRBV29-1 combines with J gene TRBJ1-1; TRBD1 might be the D (5 bases). V was clipped by 7 bases and J by 2 bases, with 14 bases between them. Germline V lookup: CDR1 SQVTM, CDR2 ANQGSEA. The CDR3 length is 13 residues. Written as DNA, the CDR3 is TGCAGCGGGAGCAGGGAAATCAACACTGAAGCTTTCTTT. Encoded protein: CSGSREINTEAFF. Using reference TRBV29-1 and TRBJ1-1 for the parts outside the CDR3, the full variable domain is SAVISQKPSRDICQRGTSLTIQCQVDSQVTMMFWYRQQPGQSLTLIATANQGSEATYESGFVIDKFPISRPNLTFSTLTVSNMSPEDSSIYLCSGSREINTEAFFGQGTRLTVV.

This clone was observed a handful of times. CDR3 bases: TGTGCCAGCAGGCCCCTGGGACAACAGAACACCGGGGAGCTGTTTTTT. Amino acids: CASRPLGQQNTGELFF. V and J are TRBV28 and TRBJ2-2; tentative D call: TRBD1 (6 bases). The germline CDR1 and CDR2 sequences are MDHEN and SYDVKM. V was shortened by 6 bases and J by 1 base, with 15 bases between the two germline ends. The CDR3 is 16 residues long. Variable domain in full (rest from reference TRBV28 and TRBJ2-2): DVKVTQSSRYLVKRTGEKVFLECVQDMDHENMFWYRQDPGLGLRLIYFSYDVKMKEKGDIPEGYSVSREKKERFSLILESASTNQTSMYLCASRPLGQQNTGELFFGEGSRLTVL.

This clone has only a few counts. The V call is TRBV14, the J call TRBJ1-1; no firm D call. V was pared by 0 bases and J by 4 bases, with 6 bases between. Germline V gene lookup returns CDR1 SGHDN and CDR2 FVKESK. CDR3 length: 13 residues. For the CDR3, the DNA is TGTGCCAGCAGCCAAGATCCTATCACTGAAGCTTTCTTT. Protein product: CASSQDPITEAFF.

V gene TRBV7-2 combines with J gene TRBJ2-7; D remains unclear. Trimming left V 1 base short and J 2 bases short, with 18 bases between. Germline lookup yields CDR1 SGHTA and CDR2 FQGNSA. The CDR3 contains 17 residues. CDR3 sequence (DNA): TGTGCCAGCAGCTTAGATTCCGATTGGGCCAAACCCTACGAGCAGTACGTC. Protein product: CASSLDSDWAKPYEQYV.

The V and J genes are TRBV6-1 and TRBJ1-5, with TRBD1 identical over 9 bases. CDR1 and CDR2 (germline): MNHNS, SASEGT. CDR3 length: 14 residues. The junction had 2 bases not matched to a gene; V was cut back by 4 bases and J by 4 bases. The CDR3 nucleotides read TGTGCCAGCAGTGGACAGGGGGGGAATCAGCCCCAGCATTTT. As protein: CASSGQGGNQPQHF.

The chain carries TRBV4-1 and TRBJ1-5, with D tentatively TRBD1 (6 bases). With 1 base removed from V and 2 bases from J, the gap between germline ends came to 12 bases. This CDR3 is 16 amino acids long. The germline V gene has CDR1 MGHRA and CDR2 YSYEKL. In DNA, the CDR3 is TGCGCCAGCAGCCAAGGAACAAGACAGGGCAATCAGCCCCAGCATTTT. It yields the protein CASSQGTRQGNQPQHF.

This clone was found a few times. The chain couples TRBV6-1 to TRBJ1-2; D is perhaps TRBD1 (6 bases). CDR3 size: 13 residues. Trimming pared 7 bases from V and 2 bases from J, leaving 11 bases between. Looked up from germline, CDR1 is MNHNS and CDR2 is SASEGT. The CDR3 loop is CASIGTFNYGYTF. DNA for the CDR3: TGTGCCAGCATTGGGACATTCAACTATGGCTACACCTTC.

CDR3 coding DNA: TGCAGCGTGGGGCTAGGATACACTGAAGCTTTCTTT. As protein: CSVGLGYTEAFF. The chain carries TRBV29-1 and TRBJ1-1, with D maybe TRBD1 (5 bases). Trimming removed 6 bases from V and 3 bases from J, with 11 bases in between. CDR1 and CDR2 (germline): SQVTM, ANQGSEA. The CDR3 consists of 12 residues.

Only a few counts were recorded for this clone. V and J are TRBV6-6 and TRBJ2-5; D is perhaps TRBD2 (6 bases). Trimming stripped 6 bases from V and 1 base from J, with 18 bases between. The germline V gene has CDR1 MNHNY and CDR2 SVGAGI (reference sequence). This CDR3 is built from 16 residues. The CDR3 nucleotides read TGTGCCAGCAGGGGCTCTAAAGCGGGTACCCAAGAGACCCAGTACTTC. Its translation: CASRGSKAGTQETQYF.